This T cell receptor (beta chain) was identified during a study of T cell responses to AZD1222 COVID-19 vaccine. General study points: The donor group comprised mostly white British people and more females; the analysis possibly underestimated clonal diversity.

Clones were read by immunoSEQ multiplex PCR, and TCRdb kept only the in-frame ones, dropping some. Among approximately 160,000 clones, under 95% were seen once, and the ten largest hold 5%. About this clone itself: Its antigen is as yet unknown.

The CDR3 consists of 15 residues. With 2 bases removed from V and 2 bases from J, the gap between germline ends came to 10 bases. The germline CDR1 and CDR2 sequences are MDHEN and SYDVKM. This clonotype originated in an adult in good health. The input for sequencing was peripheral blood, taken on day 0 of AZD1222 vaccination. V gene TRBV28 combines with J gene TRBJ1-5; perhaps TRBD1 as D (5 bases). The CDR3 DNA is TGTGCCAGCAGTTTAGCAGGGTTGGGCAATCAGCCCCAGCATTTT. Residues: CASSLAGLGNQPQHF.